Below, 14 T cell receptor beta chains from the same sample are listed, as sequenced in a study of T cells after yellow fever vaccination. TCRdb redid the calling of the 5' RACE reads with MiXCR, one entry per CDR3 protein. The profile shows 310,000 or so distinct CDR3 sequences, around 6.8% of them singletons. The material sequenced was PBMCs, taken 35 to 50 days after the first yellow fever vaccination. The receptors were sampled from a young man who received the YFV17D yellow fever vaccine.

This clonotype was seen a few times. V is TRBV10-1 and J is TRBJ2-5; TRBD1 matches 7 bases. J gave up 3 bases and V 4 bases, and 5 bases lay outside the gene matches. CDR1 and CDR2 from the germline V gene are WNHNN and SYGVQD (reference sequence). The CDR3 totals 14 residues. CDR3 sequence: CASSAPGTEETQYF. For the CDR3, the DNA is TGCGCCAGCAGTGCCCCCGGGACAGAAGAGACCCAGTACTTC.

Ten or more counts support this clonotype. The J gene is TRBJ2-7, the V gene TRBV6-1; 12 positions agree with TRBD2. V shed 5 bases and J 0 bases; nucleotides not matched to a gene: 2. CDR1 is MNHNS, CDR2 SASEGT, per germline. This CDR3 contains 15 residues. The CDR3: CASSRLAGASYEQYF. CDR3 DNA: TGTGCCAGCAGTAGACTAGCGGGGGCCTCCTACGAGCAGTACTTC.

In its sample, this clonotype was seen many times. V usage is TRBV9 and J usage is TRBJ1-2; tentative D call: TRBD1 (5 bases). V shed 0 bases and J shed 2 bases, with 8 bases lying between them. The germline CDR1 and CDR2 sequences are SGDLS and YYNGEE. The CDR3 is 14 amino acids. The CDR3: CASSVAGQNYGYTF. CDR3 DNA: TGTGCCAGCAGCGTAGCAGGGCAGAACTATGGCTACACCTTC.

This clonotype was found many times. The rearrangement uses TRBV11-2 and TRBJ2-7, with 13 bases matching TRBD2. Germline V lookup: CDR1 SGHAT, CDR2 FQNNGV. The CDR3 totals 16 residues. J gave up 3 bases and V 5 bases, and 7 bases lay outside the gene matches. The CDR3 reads CASSQQGLAGLYEQYF. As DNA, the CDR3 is TGTGCCAGCAGCCAACAGGGACTAGCGGGGCTCTACGAGCAGTACTTC.

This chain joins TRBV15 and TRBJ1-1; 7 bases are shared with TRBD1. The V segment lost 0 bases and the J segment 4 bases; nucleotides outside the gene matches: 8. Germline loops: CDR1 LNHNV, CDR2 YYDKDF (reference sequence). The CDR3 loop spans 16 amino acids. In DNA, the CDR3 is TGTGCCACCAGCAGAGATCGTGGGGCAGGGGGCACTGAAGCTTTCTTT. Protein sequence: CATSRDRGAGGTEAFF.

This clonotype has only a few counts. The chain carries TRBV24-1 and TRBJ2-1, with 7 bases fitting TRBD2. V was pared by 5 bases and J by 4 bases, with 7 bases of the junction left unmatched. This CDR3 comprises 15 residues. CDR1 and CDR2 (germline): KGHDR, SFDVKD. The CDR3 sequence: CATSGAGEYYNEQFF. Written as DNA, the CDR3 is TGTGCCACCAGTGGTGCGGGGGAATATTACAATGAGCAGTTCTTC.

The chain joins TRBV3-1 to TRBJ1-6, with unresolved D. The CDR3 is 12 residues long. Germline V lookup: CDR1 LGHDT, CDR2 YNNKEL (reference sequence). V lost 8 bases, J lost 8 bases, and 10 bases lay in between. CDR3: CASAGNDSPLHF. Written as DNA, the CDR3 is TGTGCCAGCGCGGGGAACGATTCACCCCTCCACTTT.

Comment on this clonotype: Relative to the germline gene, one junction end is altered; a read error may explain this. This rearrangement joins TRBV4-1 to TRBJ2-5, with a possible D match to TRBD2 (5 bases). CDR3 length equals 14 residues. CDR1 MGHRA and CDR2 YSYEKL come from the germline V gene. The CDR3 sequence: CASSQDREERGFFF. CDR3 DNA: TGCGCCAGCAGCCAAGATCGGGAAGAGAGAGGTTTTTTCTTC.

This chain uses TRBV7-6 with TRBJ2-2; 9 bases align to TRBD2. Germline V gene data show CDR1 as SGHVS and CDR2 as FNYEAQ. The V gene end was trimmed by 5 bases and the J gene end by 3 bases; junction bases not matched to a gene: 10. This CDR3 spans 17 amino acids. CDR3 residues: CASSHPRRGGDTGELFF. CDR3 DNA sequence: TGTGCCAGCAGCCACCCCAGGCGGGGGGGCGACACCGGGGAGCTGTTTTTT.

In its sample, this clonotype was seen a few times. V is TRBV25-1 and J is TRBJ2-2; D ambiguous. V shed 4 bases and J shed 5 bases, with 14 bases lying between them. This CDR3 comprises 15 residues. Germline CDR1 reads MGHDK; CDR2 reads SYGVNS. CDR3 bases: TGTGCCAGCAGTGTTGTCGGCGGTCGGACCGGGGAGCTGTTTTTT. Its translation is CASSVVGGRTGELFF.

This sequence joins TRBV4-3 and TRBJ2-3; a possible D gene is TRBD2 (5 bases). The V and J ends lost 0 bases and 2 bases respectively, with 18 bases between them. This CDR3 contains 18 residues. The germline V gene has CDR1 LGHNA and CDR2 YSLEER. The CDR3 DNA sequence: TGCGCCAGCAGCCAAGACCCTACTAGATTAAAAACCACAGATACGCAGTATTTT. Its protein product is CASSQDPTRLKTTDTQYF.

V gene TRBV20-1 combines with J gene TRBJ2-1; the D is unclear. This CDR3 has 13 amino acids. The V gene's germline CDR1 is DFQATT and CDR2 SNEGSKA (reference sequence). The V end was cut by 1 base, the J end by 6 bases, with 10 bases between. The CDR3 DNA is TGCAGTGCTAGAGCGACCATCCGCAATGAGCAGTTCTTC. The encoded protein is CSARATIRNEQFF.

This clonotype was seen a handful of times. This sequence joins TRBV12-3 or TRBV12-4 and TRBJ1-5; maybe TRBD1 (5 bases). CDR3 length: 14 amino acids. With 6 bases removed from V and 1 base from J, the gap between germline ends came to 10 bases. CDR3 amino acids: CASSAGGSNQPQHF. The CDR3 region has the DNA TGTGCCAGCAGCGCTGGGGGAAGCAATCAGCCCCAGCATTTT.

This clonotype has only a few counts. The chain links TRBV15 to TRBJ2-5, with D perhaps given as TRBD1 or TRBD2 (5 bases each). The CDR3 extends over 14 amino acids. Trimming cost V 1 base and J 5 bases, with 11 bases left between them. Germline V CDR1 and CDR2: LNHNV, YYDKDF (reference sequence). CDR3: CATSRGGVGETQYF. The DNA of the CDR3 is TGTGCCACCAGCAGAGGAGGGGTAGGCGAGACCCAGTACTTC.